This T cell receptor (beta chain) was retrieved from a study of CD8 T cells in ankylosing spondylitis. V was pared by 0 bases and J by 11 bases, with 13 bases of the junction left unmatched. Per the germline V gene, CDR1 is DFQATT and CDR2 is SNEGSKA (reference sequence). The CDR3 runs 15 residues. Overall study findings and caveats: One TCR beta motif, made up of roughly eight highly homologous variants, appeared characteristic of ankylosing spondylitis blood. CD8+ disease-linked clones were present at relatively low frequencies in blood.

This clonotype was counted at least ten times. Antigen specificity is unknown. From the 5' RACE reads, TCRdb called clonotypes with MiXCR, one entry per CDR3 protein. Among 250,000 or so distinct CDR3 sequences listed, about 20% were seen once. This chain uses TRBV20-1 with TRBJ1-5; 7 bases map to TRBD1. The sequence was obtained from a male donor with ankylosing spondylitis or in good health (not recorded which). Sample: blood, either unsorted or a sorted T cell fraction (not recorded which). CDR3 amino acids: CSARDVTGEPAAQHF. The CDR3 region has the DNA TGCAGTGCTAGAGACGTCACAGGGGAACCAGCCGCCCAGCATTTT.